This TCR beta chain is from a study of shared clonotypes between healthy human individuals. Sequencing was at deep level. TCRdb's table, derived via immunoSEQ multiplex PCR, lists solely in-frame clones and lacks some. The table has hundreds of thousands of clones, 90% to 95% seen once; the top ten hold 24%. CDR1 and CDR2 from the germline V gene are MDHEN and SYDVKM. Trimming stripped 2 bases from V and 5 bases from J, with 6 bases between. The CDR3 sequence is 12 residues long. Naive CD8 cells comprised CD45RO-negative, CCR7-positively selected cells, excluding terminally differentiated effector memory CD45RA+ cells.

The gene calls are TRBV28 and TRBJ1-1; D gene unclear. The TCR originated in a man aged 30 to 39 in good health. Sequenced sample: naive CD8+ T cells sorted from blood. DNA for the CDR3: TGTGCCAGCAGTTTAGGGTATACTGAAGCTTTCTTT. Encoded protein: CASSLGYTEAFF.